The 3 T cell receptor beta chains below come from one sample, sequenced in a study of identical twins (dated by TCRdb to 2016 to 2017). Library prep was done by 5' RACE. The listed sequencing device is Illumina HiSeq 2000. In TCRdb, the public reads were trimmed at Q25 with fastp and aligned with MiXCR, with productive beta chains retained. Entries that share a CDR3 protein sequence are merged under the most common genes and DNA. The sample records 350,000 or so distinct CDR3 sequences, roughly 9% of which are singletons. About 9.1% of the sample is held by the ten biggest clonotypes. Sequenced input: naive T cells sorted from blood. This sample's cell subset or site label indicates: cells isolated with a human naive T-cell isolation kit. The receptors were gathered from a woman aged 50 to 60 in good health.

V gene TRBV5-5 combines with J gene TRBJ1-4; D not certain. The V end was cut by 5 bases, the J end by 8 bases, with 16 bases between. This CDR3 contains 14 residues. Germline-derived CDR1 and CDR2 are SGHKS and YYEKEE (reference sequence). DNA of the CDR3: TGTGCCAGCAGACCTACGGGAGGGCGGGAAAAACTGTTTTTT. Translation gives CASRPTGGREKLFF.

This clonotype occurred many times. This chain links TRBV6-1 with TRBJ2-1, with D perhaps matching TRBD1 (6 bases). Germline-derived CDR1 and CDR2 are MNHNS and SASEGT. The CDR3 is made up of 18 amino acids. Trimming removed 3 bases at V and 0 bases at J, with 18 bases between. Here the CDR3 reads CASSDGPSATGSYNEQFF. CDR3 coding DNA: TGTGCCAGCAGTGACGGCCCCTCGGCGACAGGCTCCTACAATGAGCAGTTCTTC.

Only a few counts were recorded for this clonotype. This chain links TRBV7-9 with TRBJ1-4; D not certain. V lost 1 base, J lost 4 bases, and 7 bases lay in between. The CDR3 loop spans 14 amino acids. Germline V lookup: CDR1 SEHNR, CDR2 FQNEAQ (reference sequence). As DNA, the CDR3 is TGTGCCAGCAGCTTAGGCAGTCATAATGAAAAACTGTTTTTT. It yields the protein CASSLGSHNEKLFF.